This T cell receptor beta chain was recorded in a study of blood T cells in healthy people across ages. At least ten counts were recorded for this clonotype. Germline CDR1 and CDR2: LGHNA and YSLEER. The ends were cut back, 0 bases at V and 7 bases at J, with 10 bases in the middle. This CDR3 is built from 14 residues. Using a J-beta primer mix together with a sample-barcoded 5' primer, a second PCR was run for roughly 6 to 11 cycles. TCRdb reprocessed the 5' RACE reads with MiXCR, giving one entry per CDR3 protein. The data show some 940,000 distinct CDR3 sequences, 25% to 30% seen once. The same sample was also studied in work on T cells of mothers and their children.

Specimen: blood. The receptor was isolated from a woman between 35 and 50 years old in good health. The V and J genes are TRBV4-3 and TRBJ2-1, with D possibly TRBD2 on 5 matching bases. CDR3 coding DNA: TGCGCCAGCAGCCAAGATAGTCGGAGGAATGAGCAGTTCTTC. Its translation: CASSQDSRRNEQFF.